The sequence of this T cell receptor beta chain was determined in a study of neoadjuvant anti-PD-1 for oral cavity cancer. The patients had HPV-negative, locally advanced oral cavity squamous cell carcinoma. In germline, CDR1 is SGHDT, CDR2 YYEEEE. Trimming took 0 bases from V and 3 from J; bases not matched to a gene: 1. The CDR3 is 15 amino acids. On this clone: No antigen is known for it.

Using immunoSEQ multiplex PCR, the repertoire was profiled, and TCRdb retains in-frame clones only, with some absent. This sample yields 30,000 to 40,000 clones, of which about 87% are seen a single time; 3.5% belongs to the top ten. Broader study findings: PBMC Gini-index clonality exceeded responders' in non-responders post-nivolumab.

The clonotype comes from a person aged 35-80 years with oral cavity squamous cell carcinoma. The chain is built from TRBV5-6 and TRBJ2-1; TRBD2 agrees at 9 bases. Sequencing was performed on PBMCs, taken before nivolumab (anti-PD-1) treatment. CDR3 nucleotide sequence: TGTGCCAGCAGCTTGGTGCGGGGGGGCTACAATGAGCAGTTCTTC. Translation gives CASSLVRGGYNEQFF.